These T cell receptor beta chains were read from a single sample in a study of cytomegalovirus exposure and HLA in healthy donors. Assay used: immunoSEQ multiplex PCR; TCRdb lists only in-frame clones, some missing. The sample shows approximately 100,000 clones, just under 70% of them seen only once. The sample was PBMCs. All receptors derive from a woman aged 70-85 years in good health and CMV-seropositive. Both conserved end residues are part of each CDR3. The D gene is left open where the match is weak. Expanded clones are given a class, and other clones once, few, many or no size at all.

abundance	j_gene	d_gene	v_gene	CDR3nt	CDR3aa
-	TRBJ1-2	-	TRBV20-1	TGCAGTGCGCCCGATAGCCGGGGCTACACCTTC	CSAPDSRGYTF
-	TRBJ1-5	TRBD1	TRBV7-2	TGTGCCAGCAGCCTAACCGGGACAGGGGGGCATCAGCCCCAGCATTTT	CASSLTGTGGHQPQHF
-	TRBJ1-3	-	TRBV27	TGTGCCAGCAGTTTATCTGTAAACTCTGGAAACACCATATATTTT	CASSLSVNSGNTIYF
-	TRBJ1-1	-	TRBV2	TGTGCCAGCATAATAGGGGGAGAATGGATGAACACTGAAGCTTTCTTT	CASIIGGEWMNTEAFF
-	TRBJ2-3	TRBD1	TRBV25-1	TGTGCCAGCCGCTGGGGTGGGACAGGACAAGATACGCAGTATTTT	CASRWGGTGQDTQYF
few	TRBJ2-7	-	TRBV9	TGTGCCAGCAGCGTCAACTACTCCCCCTACGAGCAGTACTTC	CASSVNYSPYEQYF
-	TRBJ1-1	TRBD1	TRBV29-1	TGCAGCGTCGGGACAGTGAACACTGAAGCTTTCTTT	CSVGTVNTEAFF
-	TRBJ2-2	-	TRBV6-5	TGTGCCAGCAGTCCCGGGACAATCACCGGGGAGCTGTTTTTT	CASSPGTITGELFF
-	TRBJ2-1	TRBD2	TRBV13	TGTGCCAGCAGCTTAAGGACTAGTTACAATGAGCAGTTCTTC	CASSLRTSYNEQFF
-	TRBJ2-1	TRBD2	TRBV6-6	TGTGCCAGCAGTTTCAGCGGGGGGTCCTACAATGAGCAGTTCTTC	CASSFSGGSYNEQFF
-	TRBJ1-2	-	TRBV6-1	TGTGCCAGCAGTGACGGGGGGCCAAACTATGGCTACACCTTC	CASSDGGPNYGYTF
-	TRBJ2-1	TRBD2	TRBV5-8	TGTGCCAGCAGCTTACTAGCGGGGGGGCTTTACAATGAGCAGTTCTTC	CASSLLAGGLYNEQFF
-	TRBJ2-7	TRBD2	TRBV11-2	TGTGCCAGCAGCTTAAGCAAGGGGAGGGCCGTCGAGCAGTACTTC	CASSLSKGRAVEQYF
-	TRBJ1-1	-	TRBV5-1	TGCGCCAGCAGCCCGAGGACAACGAACACTGAAGCTTTCTTT	CASSPRTTNTEAFF
few	TRBJ1-2	TRBD1	TRBV19	TGTGCCAGTAGTATCTTCCCCGCAGGACAGGGGAACTATGGCTACACCTTC	CASSIFPAGQGNYGYTF
-	TRBJ2-2	-	TRBV5-1	TGCGCCAGCAGCTTCAGGGAAAGGTTGCCCGGGGAGCTGTTTTTT	CASSFRERLPGELFF
-	TRBJ2-3	TRBD2	TRBV4-1	TGCGCCAGCAGCCAAGAGGTCTCGGGGGGGCTCACAGATACGCAGTATTTT	CASSQEVSGGLTDTQYF
-	TRBJ2-7	TRBD1	TRBV19	TGTGCCAGCCTTCCCCGGGACAGGCTGAACGAGCAGTACTTC	CASLPRDRLNEQYF
-	TRBJ1-4	TRBD1	TRBV2	TGTGCCTTCTGGGGACAGGGGACTGAAAAACTGTTTTTT	CAFWGQGTEKLFF
-	TRBJ2-6	-	TRBV10-3	TGTGCCATCAGTCAACAGGGTTCTGGGGCCAACGTCCTGACTTTC	CAISQQGSGANVLTF
once	TRBJ2-1	TRBD2	TRBV7-2	TGTGCCAGCAGCTTAGGGGGCGGGGGCTACAATGAGCAGTTCTTC	CASSLGGGGYNEQFF
-	TRBJ2-2	-	TRBV25-1	TGTGCCAGCCGACCCTCAGGTCCGAGCACCGGGGAGCTGTTTTTT	CASRPSGPSTGELFF
-	TRBJ2-3	TRBD1	TRBV7-2	TGTGCCAGCAGCTCCCCAGGGGGCAGCACAGATACGCAGTATTTT	CASSSPGGSTDTQYF
-	TRBJ2-3	-	TRBV5-1	TGCGCCAGCAGCCTAGGCAGCTCCCCAGATACGCAGTATTTT	CASSLGSSPDTQYF
-	TRBJ2-5	-	TRBV5-6	TGTGCCAGCAGCTTCAGGGAGACCCAGTACTTC	CASSFRETQYF
-	TRBJ2-7	TRBD2	TRBV6-5	TGTGCCAGCAGTTACTCCCGGGAGGCCAAGCAGTACTTC	CASSYSREAKQYF
-	TRBJ2-2	TRBD1	TRBV4-1	TGCGCCAGCAGCCAAGATCTTGCACAGGGGTACACCGGGGAGCTGTTTTTT	CASSQDLAQGYTGELFF
-	TRBJ1-1	-	TRBV13	TGTGCCAGCAGCAGAGACACTGAAGCTTTCTTT	CASSRDTEAFF
few	TRBJ1-4	-	TRBV7-2	TGTGCCAGCAGCTTAGCACAGGGCGTTAATGAAAAACTGTTTTTT	CASSLAQGVNEKLFF
-	TRBJ1-5	-	TRBV2	TGTGCCAGCACGCGGCTAGGCCCGTGGGGCAATCAGCCCCAGCATTTT	CASTRLGPWGNQPQHF
-	TRBJ2-5	-	TRBV5-1	TGCGCCAGCAGCTTGGGTGACAGCGAGACCCAGTACTTC	CASSLGDSETQYF
-	TRBJ2-5	-	TRBV7-9	TGTGCCAGCAGCTTAGACAGGGTTGAGACCCAGTACTTC	CASSLDRVETQYF
few	TRBJ1-4	-	TRBV27	TGTGCCAGCAGTTCTTGGGGCGCCGGGGAAAAACTGTTTTTT	CASSSWGAGEKLFF
-	TRBJ1-1	-	TRBV20-1	TGCAGTGCTAGCCCCACTAGGGAAGCTTTCTTT	CSASPTREAFF
-	TRBJ2-5	TRBD2	TRBV7-8	TGTGCCAGCGAAACTTTATCCGGGGCTAGCGGAGGGGAGACCCAGTACTTC	CASETLSGASGGETQYF
-	TRBJ1-1	-	TRBV30	TGTGCCTGGAGTGTACAGGTAAACACTGAAGCTTTCTTT	CAWSVQVNTEAFF
-	TRBJ2-2	TRBD1	TRBV25-1	TGTGCCAGCAGGGGCCCCGGGACAGCGAACACCGGGGAGCTGTTTTTT	CASRGPGTANTGELFF
-	TRBJ2-2	TRBD2	TRBV27	TGTGCCAGCAGTATTAGCGGGGGCTTCACCGGGGAGCTGTTTTTT	CASSISGGFTGELFF
-	TRBJ1-1	TRBD1	TRBV11-2	TGTGCCAGCAGGGAGACAGGGGGGAGCACTGAAGCTTTCTTT	CASRETGGSTEAFF
-	TRBJ2-3	-	TRBV29-1	TGCAGCCTCAGGGGCCCGACCACAGATACGCAGTATTTT	CSLRGPTTDTQYF